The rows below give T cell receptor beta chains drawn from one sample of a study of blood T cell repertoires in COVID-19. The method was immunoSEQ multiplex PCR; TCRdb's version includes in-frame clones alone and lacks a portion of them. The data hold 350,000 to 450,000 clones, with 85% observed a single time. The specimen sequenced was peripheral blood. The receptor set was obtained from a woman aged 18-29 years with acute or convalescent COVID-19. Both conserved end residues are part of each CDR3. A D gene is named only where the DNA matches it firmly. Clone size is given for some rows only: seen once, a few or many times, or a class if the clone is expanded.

CDR3nt: TGTGCCAGCAGCCCATCCGGACAGGGGGCTCAAGATAACTATGGCTACACCTTC
CDR3aa: CASSPSGQGAQDNYGYTF
d_gene: TRBD1
len: 18
abundance: -
v_gene: TRBV9
j_gene: TRBJ1-2

CDR3nt: TGTGCCAGCAAAGGGGATTTCTGGACTGAAGCTTTCTTT
CDR3aa: CASKGDFWTEAFF
d_gene: -
len: 13
abundance: few
v_gene: TRBV5-4
j_gene: TRBJ1-1

CDR3nt: TGTGCAAGTCGCTCTCAAGCTTTCTTT
CDR3aa: CASRSQAFF
d_gene: -
len: 9
abundance: -
v_gene: TRBV12-2
j_gene: TRBJ1-1

CDR3nt: TGTGCCAGCAGAGAGGTTACAGGGGGAAGGGTCTATGGCTACACCTTC
CDR3aa: CASREVTGGRVYGYTF
d_gene: TRBD1
len: 16
abundance: few
v_gene: TRBV28
j_gene: TRBJ1-2

CDR3nt: TGTGCCAGCAGGCGCGGGACAGGGGAGATTCAGCCCCAGCATTTT
CDR3aa: CASRRGTGEIQPQHF
d_gene: TRBD1
len: 15
abundance: -
v_gene: TRBV2
j_gene: TRBJ1-5

CDR3nt: TGTGCCAGCAGTTTATCGGAGGCAGAACTCTATGGCTACACCTTC
CDR3aa: CASSLSEAELYGYTF
d_gene: -
len: 15
abundance: few
v_gene: TRBV27
j_gene: TRBJ1-2

CDR3nt: TGTGCCAGCAGCTTCGGGAGCCGCACAGATACGCAGTATTTT
CDR3aa: CASSFGSRTDTQYF
d_gene: -
len: 14
abundance: -
v_gene: TRBV6-5
j_gene: TRBJ2-3

CDR3nt: TGTGCCAGCAGCTCAGAATACGAGCAGTACTTC
CDR3aa: CASSSEYEQYF
d_gene: -
len: 11
abundance: once
v_gene: TRBV7-9
j_gene: TRBJ2-7

CDR3nt: TGTGCCTGGAGTTCCCGGGATTCCGGCCAGGCTTTCTTT
CDR3aa: CAWSSRDSGQAFF
d_gene: -
len: 13
abundance: once
v_gene: TRBV30
j_gene: TRBJ1-1

CDR3nt: TGTGCCAGCAGCAAACCGGATCGGGTTGGGGAAAATAGAGGGAACACAGATACGCAGTATTTT
CDR3aa: CASSKPDRVGENRGNTDTQYF
d_gene: -
len: 21
abundance: -
v_gene: TRBV21-1
j_gene: TRBJ2-3

CDR3nt: TGTGCCAGCGACGGGGGTCATGGGGGCTACACCTTC
CDR3aa: CASDGGHGGYTF
d_gene: -
len: 12
abundance: many
v_gene: TRBV2
j_gene: TRBJ1-2

CDR3nt: TGTGCCAGCGTCGGACAGCATGAAGCTTTCTTT
CDR3aa: CASVGQHEAFF
d_gene: -
len: 11
abundance: -
v_gene: TRBV12-3/TRBV12-4
j_gene: TRBJ1-1

CDR3nt: TGCGCCAGCAGCCCAGGGATAGCGGGAGTCCAAGAGACCCAGTACTTC
CDR3aa: CASSPGIAGVQETQYF
d_gene: TRBD2
len: 16
abundance: -
v_gene: TRBV5-1
j_gene: TRBJ2-5

CDR3nt: TGTGCCAGCAGTTATGAAGTCGGGAGGGCGATATTCTACGAGCAGTACTTC
CDR3aa: CASSYEVGRAIFYEQYF
d_gene: TRBD2
len: 17
abundance: once
v_gene: TRBV28
j_gene: TRBJ2-7

CDR3nt: TGCGCCAGCCGACAGGGGCGATCCTACGAGCAGTACTTC
CDR3aa: CASRQGRSYEQYF
d_gene: TRBD1
len: 13
abundance: -
v_gene: TRBV10-2
j_gene: TRBJ2-7

CDR3nt: TGTGCCACGAGCCCGTCACTCCAAAAGAAACAGCCCCAGCATTTT
CDR3aa: CATSPSLQKKQPQHF
d_gene: -
len: 15
abundance: -
v_gene: TRBV15
j_gene: TRBJ1-5

CDR3nt: TGTGCCAGTAGTCCCTGGACAGGCTACCAAGAGACCCAGTACTTC
CDR3aa: CASSPWTGYQETQYF
d_gene: TRBD1
len: 15
abundance: -
v_gene: TRBV19
j_gene: TRBJ2-5

CDR3nt: TGTGCCAGTAGTGATCTAGCGGGGTATGAGCAGTTCTTC
CDR3aa: CASSDLAGYEQFF
d_gene: TRBD2
len: 13
abundance: -
v_gene: TRBV19
j_gene: TRBJ2-1

CDR3nt: TGTGCCAGCAGCGTAGGTATAGGGGCCAGCACTGAAGCTTTCTTT
CDR3aa: CASSVGIGASTEAFF
d_gene: -
len: 15
abundance: once
v_gene: TRBV9
j_gene: TRBJ1-1

CDR3nt: TGTGCCAGCAGCATCGGGACAGGGGGCGAAGAGACCCAGTACTTC
CDR3aa: CASSIGTGGEETQYF
d_gene: TRBD1
len: 15
abundance: -
v_gene: TRBV7-7
j_gene: TRBJ2-5

CDR3nt: TGTGCCAGCGGGTGGCGGACTGAAGCTTTCTTT
CDR3aa: CASGWRTEAFF
d_gene: -
len: 11
abundance: -
v_gene: TRBV12-3/TRBV12-4
j_gene: TRBJ1-1

CDR3nt: TGTGCCAGCAGTTTCGGGAGTCCTATTAATTCACCCCTCCACTTT
CDR3aa: CASSFGSPINSPLHF
d_gene: -
len: 15
abundance: -
v_gene: TRBV28
j_gene: TRBJ1-6

CDR3nt: TGTGCCAGCAGCTTAGCGGACAGGGGCTACGAGCAGTACTTC
CDR3aa: CASSLADRGYEQYF
d_gene: TRBD1
len: 14
abundance: -
v_gene: TRBV7-9
j_gene: TRBJ2-7

CDR3nt: TGTGCCAGCAGATCCCCCCATCTGACAGGGGAGAACACTGAAGCTTTCTTT
CDR3aa: CASRSPHLTGENTEAFF
d_gene: TRBD1
len: 17
abundance: -
v_gene: TRBV28
j_gene: TRBJ1-1

CDR3nt: TGTGCCAGCAGCTCAGGAGGGACGCGCCAGCCCCAGCATTTT
CDR3aa: CASSSGGTRQPQHF
d_gene: -
len: 14
abundance: -
v_gene: TRBV9
j_gene: TRBJ1-5

CDR3nt: TGTGCCAGCAGCTTATCGGGCGGGAGCTCCTACAATGAGCAGTTCTTC
CDR3aa: CASSLSGGSSYNEQFF
d_gene: TRBD2
len: 16
abundance: -
v_gene: TRBV7-3
j_gene: TRBJ2-1

CDR3nt: TGTGCCATCAGTGAACTCGAGAAAGAGACCCAGTACTTC
CDR3aa: CAISELEKETQYF
d_gene: -
len: 13
abundance: -
v_gene: TRBV10-3
j_gene: TRBJ2-5

CDR3nt: TGTGCCAGCACTACTGGGGGGACAGCCGAAGCTTTCTTT
CDR3aa: CASTTGGTAEAFF
d_gene: TRBD1
len: 13
abundance: -
v_gene: TRBV12-3/TRBV12-4
j_gene: TRBJ1-1

CDR3nt: TGTGCCAGCAGTTATATCTCGTCTAACACTGAAGCTTTCTTT
CDR3aa: CASSYISSNTEAFF
d_gene: -
len: 14
abundance: -
v_gene: TRBV6-5
j_gene: TRBJ1-1

CDR3nt: TGTGCCAGCAGTTACTCCACAGGGCCTGGAAACACCATATATTTT
CDR3aa: CASSYSTGPGNTIYF
d_gene: -
len: 15
abundance: -
v_gene: TRBV6-5
j_gene: TRBJ1-3

CDR3nt: TGTGCCAGCAGCTTGGACTTGGGAGGCGAGCAGTACTTC
CDR3aa: CASSLDLGGEQYF
d_gene: -
len: 13
abundance: -
v_gene: TRBV5-4
j_gene: TRBJ2-7

CDR3nt: TGTGCTAGTGGTCCATCCGTAGGACAGGGCGTCCACGAGCAGTACTTC
CDR3aa: CASGPSVGQGVHEQYF
d_gene: TRBD1
len: 16
abundance: -
v_gene: TRBV12-5
j_gene: TRBJ2-7

CDR3nt: TGTGCTAGTGGTAGGGGACTAGCGGGGCAAGAGACCCAGTACTTC
CDR3aa: CASGRGLAGQETQYF
d_gene: TRBD2
len: 15
abundance: once
v_gene: TRBV12-5
j_gene: TRBJ2-5

CDR3nt: TGTGCCAGCAGCGGTAGCGGGGGCGGGGGTACGCAGTATTTT
CDR3aa: CASSGSGGGGTQYF
d_gene: TRBD2
len: 14
abundance: -
v_gene: TRBV9
j_gene: TRBJ2-3

CDR3nt: TGTGCCAGCAGCCCCACCTCGGGAGTGAACACTGAAGCTTTCTTT
CDR3aa: CASSPTSGVNTEAFF
d_gene: -
len: 15
abundance: -
v_gene: TRBV9
j_gene: TRBJ1-1

CDR3nt: TGTGCCAGCAGCTTGTCATTTGGCAATCAGCCCCAGCATTTT
CDR3aa: CASSLSFGNQPQHF
d_gene: -
len: 14
abundance: -
v_gene: TRBV5-5
j_gene: TRBJ1-5

CDR3nt: TGTGCCAGCAGTTACTCCGCAGCTAACTATGGCTACACCTTC
CDR3aa: CASSYSAANYGYTF
d_gene: -
len: 14
abundance: -
v_gene: TRBV6-5
j_gene: TRBJ1-2

CDR3nt: TGTGCCAGCAGCTTGGAGGGACAGGGGGTCGATCAGCCCCAGCATTTT
CDR3aa: CASSLEGQGVDQPQHF
d_gene: TRBD1
len: 16
abundance: -
v_gene: TRBV7-9
j_gene: TRBJ1-5

CDR3nt: TGCGCCAGCTCACTCACAGGGGACACTGAAGCTTTCTTT
CDR3aa: CASSLTGDTEAFF
d_gene: TRBD1
len: 13
abundance: -
v_gene: TRBV5-1
j_gene: TRBJ1-1

CDR3nt: TGTGCCAGCAGCCAAGTATCCGGCGGGAACTCCTACAATGAGCAGTTCTTC
CDR3aa: CASSQVSGGNSYNEQFF
d_gene: -
len: 17
abundance: -
v_gene: TRBV3-1/TRBV3-2
j_gene: TRBJ2-1

CDR3nt: TGTGCCAGCAGGGACAGTTATGGCTACACCTTC
CDR3aa: CASRDSYGYTF
d_gene: -
len: 11
abundance: -
v_gene: TRBV12-3/TRBV12-4
j_gene: TRBJ1-2

CDR3nt: TGCAGCGTTGATTCAGCGGGAGGGAGTGAGACCCAGTACTTC
CDR3aa: CSVDSAGGSETQYF
d_gene: TRBD2
len: 14
abundance: once
v_gene: TRBV29-1
j_gene: TRBJ2-5

CDR3nt: TGCAGCGTTGAGGGAGCAACTAATGAAAAACTGTTTTTT
CDR3aa: CSVEGATNEKLFF
d_gene: -
len: 13
abundance: -
v_gene: TRBV29-1
j_gene: TRBJ1-4

CDR3nt: TGCGCCAGCAGGAGGACAGGGGGTACAGATACGCAGTATTTT
CDR3aa: CASRRTGGTDTQYF
d_gene: TRBD1
len: 14
abundance: once
v_gene: TRBV5-1
j_gene: TRBJ2-3

CDR3nt: TGCAGTGCTAGTAAGGGGGCCGGTGAGCAGTTCTTC
CDR3aa: CSASKGAGEQFF
d_gene: TRBD1
len: 12
abundance: -
v_gene: TRBV20-1
j_gene: TRBJ2-1

CDR3nt: TGCGCCAGCAGCTTATATGACAGGGAAGACAATGAGCAGTTCTTC
CDR3aa: CASSLYDREDNEQFF
d_gene: TRBD1
len: 15
abundance: -
v_gene: TRBV5-1
j_gene: TRBJ2-1

CDR3nt: TGCGCCAGCAGCTTGGCAGGGGGAAAGAGCTACACCTTC
CDR3aa: CASSLAGGKSYTF
d_gene: TRBD1
len: 13
abundance: -
v_gene: TRBV5-1
j_gene: TRBJ1-2

CDR3nt: TGTGCCAGCAGTGAAGGCAGTAACTATGGCTACACCTTC
CDR3aa: CASSEGSNYGYTF
d_gene: -
len: 13
abundance: -
v_gene: TRBV6-1
j_gene: TRBJ1-2

CDR3nt: TGTGCCAGCACCGGGGGGCCCTACAATGAGCAGTTCTTC
CDR3aa: CASTGGPYNEQFF
d_gene: -
len: 13
abundance: -
v_gene: TRBV7-2
j_gene: TRBJ2-1

CDR3nt: TGCGCCAGCAGCTCAAGTTCAGGGATGAACACTGAAGCTTTCTTT
CDR3aa: CASSSSSGMNTEAFF
d_gene: -
len: 15
abundance: -
v_gene: TRBV5-1
j_gene: TRBJ1-1

CDR3nt: TGTGCCAGCTCCCGTGGGGGGAAAGGGGACGAGCAGTACTTC
CDR3aa: CASSRGGKGDEQYF
d_gene: -
len: 14
abundance: -
v_gene: TRBV25-1
j_gene: TRBJ2-7